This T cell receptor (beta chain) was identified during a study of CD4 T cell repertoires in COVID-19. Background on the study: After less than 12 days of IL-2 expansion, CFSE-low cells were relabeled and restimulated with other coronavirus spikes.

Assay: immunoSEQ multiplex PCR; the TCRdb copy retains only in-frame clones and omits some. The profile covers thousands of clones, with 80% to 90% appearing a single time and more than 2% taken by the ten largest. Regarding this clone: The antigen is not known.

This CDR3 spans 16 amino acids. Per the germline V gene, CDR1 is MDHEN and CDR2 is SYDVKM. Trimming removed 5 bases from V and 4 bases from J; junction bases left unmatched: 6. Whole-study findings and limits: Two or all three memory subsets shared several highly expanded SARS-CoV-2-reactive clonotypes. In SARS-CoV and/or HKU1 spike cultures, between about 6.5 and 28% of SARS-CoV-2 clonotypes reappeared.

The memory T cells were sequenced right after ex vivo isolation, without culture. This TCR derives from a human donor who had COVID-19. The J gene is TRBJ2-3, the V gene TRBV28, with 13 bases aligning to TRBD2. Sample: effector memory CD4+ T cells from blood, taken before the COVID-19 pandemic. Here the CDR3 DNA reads TGTGCCAGCAGTCCCAGGACTAGCGGGAGCCCAGATACGCAGTATTTT. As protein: CASSPRTSGSPDTQYF.